This TCR beta chain was profiled in a study of T cells in localized non-small cell lung cancer. Note on this clone: The antigen is not known.

Sequencing was performed with immunoSEQ multiplex PCR; in TCRdb, only in-frame clones are kept and a portion is missing. The table shows about 39,000 clones, with roughly 77% occurring only once. General observations from the study: Tumor showed lower T cell clonality than uninvolved adjacent lung, where it was highest. Because sequencing included only one region (of the tumor), heterogeneity remains possible. Adjacent lung held a median roughly 60 of the top 100 tumor clones.

The receptor was isolated from a woman between 35 and 75 years old with stage II squamous cell lung carcinoma. The sequences come from PBMCs, collected before any cancer treatment.

CDR3 bases: TGTGCCAGCAGCTTGAAGTATCGAACGGGGATAAACACCGGGGAGCTGTTTTTT. The encoded protein is CASSLKYRTGINTGELFF. The chain is built from TRBV7-2 and TRBJ2-2; perhaps TRBD2 as D (5 bases). Trimming pared 3 bases from V and 2 bases from J, leaving 19 bases between. The CDR3 has 18 amino acids. CDR1 is SGHTA, CDR2 FQGNSA, per germline.